This T cell receptor (beta chain) was documented in a study of CD4 T cells in relation to SARS-CoV-2 and coronaviruses (dated by TCRdb to the early 2020s). About the investigation overall: Across all 12 patients in the full convalescent cohort, ages ranged from 21 to 72 years, with a median of 38. Expansion assays from other donors in the study were sequenced with a different, Illumina-based TCR-beta assay. The Adaptive Biotechnologies TCR-sequencing kit was used to sequence samples from three pre-COVID donors and the naive versus memory experiments, whereas other data were Illumina-based. The roughly 12 convalescent patients included 8 males and 4 females; two subjects were Hispanic. The study assessed, at the TCR clonotype level, memory CD4+ T cell crossreactivity between SARS-CoV-2 and common cold coronavirus spike proteins. Using patient-derived lymphoblastoid cell lines, the shared crossreactive spike epitopes were mapped to their HLA restriction. What the research found in general, with its limitations: Pre-pandemic and post-infection samples were not both contributed by any donor, so tracing of the source of pre-existing responses was limited. Naive versus memory sequencing indicated that memory recall responses, rather than primary responses primed during culture, are detected by the assay. The study was limited by small numbers of patients and tested TCRs. Because the crossreactivity analysis focused on spike protein, crossreactivity against other viral proteins was not assessed. Crossreactive clones showed significantly weaker SARS-CoV-2-driven expansion than monoreactive clones, consistent with antigenic imprinting. In roughly 60% of donors, memory CD4+ clonotypes turned up that crossrecognized SARS-CoV-2 and at least one common cold coronavirus spike.

DNA from uncultured naive and memory CD4+ T cells underwent immunoSEQ TCR-beta sequencing at deep resolution. The original pipeline was this. During preprocessing, nonproductive sequences were removed, as were CDR3s that did not start with C, did not end with F or W, or were shorter than 7 amino acids. Cultured and uncultured naive and memory CD4+ repertoires were searched for previously identified spike- and CEF-reactive CDR3s. Pairwise Levenshtein distance, computed with the stringdist R package after three terminal residues were trimmed from each end, was used as the measure of CDR3 homology. In TCRdb, the immuneACCESS table is reduced to in-frame sequences with V and J assigned. These tables do not hold every clone; where another copy was compared, an unresolved V gene accounts for under half, and the others remain unexplained. Clonal size and the V and J genes are those of that table, whereas D and trimming came from the DNA. Present in this sample are some 11,000 clones, over 70% of which were seen just once. The top ten constitute around 2.2% of the sample.

Naive and memory CD4+ T cells were separated from cryopreserved PBMCs by CD4 enrichment followed by EasySep naive CD4+ T cell enrichment. PBMCs were isolated from leukapheresis product or whole blood by Ficoll-Paque PLUS gradient centrifugation. PBMCs were either cryopreserved at -140 degrees C or used fresh in the expansion assay. The QIAamp Micro DNA Kit was used to extract genomic DNA from the CD4+ T cells. At the junction V is shortened by 0 bases and J by 4 bases; bases outside the gene matches: 0. The CDR3 measures 16 amino acids from cysteine to phenylalanine. The CDR3 DNA has 48 bases and is translated from base 1. Per the germline V gene, MRHNA is the CDR1 and SNTAGT is the CDR2. A word on this clone: Its target antigen remains unknown. Per-base quality was not reported, and no clone a single base away is much larger than it.

The chain employs TRBV6-4 and TRBJ2-3; 14 junctional bases match TRBD2. The sequence was obtained from an adult with COVID-19. The sample comprised naive CD4+ T cells from PBMCs. Per the publication, the cell subset or site label means: naive CD4+ T cells isolated by negative enrichment. The DNA reads as follows: TGTGCCAGCAGTGACTCGACTAGCGGGGGGGCAGATACGCAGTATTTT. It translates as CASSDSTSGGADTQYF.